Following are 21 T cell receptor beta chains from one sample sequenced in a study of tumor and adjacent non-tumor tissue in lung cancer. The library came from three nested PCR rounds adapted from ARM-PCR protocols. TCRdb fed the multiplex PCR reads into MiXCR, producing one record per CDR3 protein. The data hold 47,000 or so distinct CDR3 sequences, with less than 70% observed a single time. No cell sorting was done before RNA was extracted from the tissue. This non-tumor lung sample came from over 3 cm beyond the tumor edge. The sequenced sample was distant non-tumor lung tissue. Receptors originate from a woman in her 70s with non-small cell lung cancer.

In regard to this clonotype: The germline gene is not matched at one end of the junction; a read error may be the cause. The V and J genes are TRBV4-1 and TRBJ1-1; tentative D call: TRBD1 (5 bases). The germline V gene has CDR1 MGHRA and CDR2 YSYEKL. The CDR3 runs to 14 residues. DNA for the CDR3: TGCCCCAGCAGCCAAGATTCTGGGGGTGTGGGAGCTTTCTTT. As protein: CPSSQDSGGVGAFF.

This clonotype was detected only once. A read error is possible here, since a much larger clone lies one base away. The DNA for the CDR3 is TGCGCCGGCAGCCCAGGACTCCCCGACGAGCAGTACTTC. Translating it yields CAGSPGLPDEQYF. This chain connects TRBV5-1 to TRBJ2-7, with D possibly being TRBD2 (5 bases). Germline values: CDR1 SGHRS, CDR2 YFSETQ. The CDR3 is made up of 13 amino acids. Combining the CDR3 with reference TRBV5-1 and TRBJ2-7 gives the whole variable domain KAGVTQTPRYLIKTRGQQVTLSCSPISGHRSVSWYQQTPGQGLQFLFEYFSETQRNKGNFPGRFSGRQFSNSRSEMNVSTLELGDSALYLCAGSPGLPDEQYFGPGTRLTVT.

Details on this clonotype: One end of the junction does not line up with germline, which may come from a read error. This sequence joins TRBV4-2 and TRBJ2-2, with D possibly being TRBD2 (6 bases). The CDR3 sequence is 16 residues long. Germline V gene data show CDR1 as LGHNA and CDR2 as YNFKEQ. The DNA for the CDR3 is TGTGCTAGCAGCCAAGATTGGTCCACGAACACCGGGGGGCTGTTTTTT. Residues: CASSQDWSTNTGGLFF.

V and J are TRBV20-1 and TRBJ2-3; 7 bases agree with TRBD2. The length of the CDR3 is 20 residues. Trimming took 4 bases from V and 2 from J; bases not matched to a gene: 24. The germline V gene encodes CDR1 DFQATT and CDR2 SNEGSKA (reference sequence). The CDR3 bases are TGCAGTGCTACCCTAATCCAACCGGGACTGAGCGGGACGGTCACAGATACGCAGTATTTT. As protein: CSATLIQPGLSGTVTDTQYF.

For this clonotype: Relative to the germline gene, one junction end is altered; a read error may explain this. CDR3 amino acids: CARSFAGTKLYGYTF. CDR3 coding DNA: TGTGCCAGAAGCTTTGCCGGGACTAAACTCTATGGCTACACCTTC. The chain carries TRBV5-5 and TRBJ1-2; D may be TRBD1 (5 bases). The length of the CDR3 is 15 residues. Germline CDR1 SGHKS, CDR2 YYEKEE (reference sequence).

This clonotype was counted at least ten times. This rearrangement joins TRBV6-1 to TRBJ2-7; D is perhaps TRBD2 (6 bases). Germline CDR1 MNHNS, CDR2 SASEGT. CDR3 size: 14 residues. The V end was cut by 4 bases, the J end by 4 bases, with 14 bases between. The CDR3 reads CASSVGGSEYEQYF. The CDR3 nucleotides are TGTGCCAGCAGTGTCGGGGGTAGTGAGTACGAGCAGTACTTC.

On this clonotype itself: Since the CDR3 does not end with the conserved phenylalanine or tryptophan, this likely comes from a read error. The chain is built from TRBV4-2 and TRBJ2-3; 9 bases align to TRBD2. The CDR3 is 16 amino acids. Per germline, CDR1 LGHNA and CDR2 YNFKEQ. The CDR3, as DNA: TGTGCCGGCAGCCAAGAGGGCAGCGGGAGGACAGATACGCAGTATATT. Translated, it gives CAGSQEGSGRTDTQYI.

Concerning this clonotype itself: A junction boundary mismatches the germline segment, possibly from a read error. The chain carries TRBV12-3 or TRBV12-4 and TRBJ2-2; 9 nucleotides align to TRBD1. The CDR3 is made up of 15 amino acids. CDR3 sequence reads: CASRLGTGFSGELSF. The CDR3 coding sequence is TGTGCCAGCAGGCTAGGGACAGGGTTTTCTGGGGAGCTCTCTTTT.

This clonotype was recorded many times. The chain uses TRBV30 and TRBJ2-6; D uncertain. The CDR3 runs 14 residues. Germline lookup yields CDR1 GTSNPN and CDR2 SVGIG (reference sequence). Trimming took off 0 bases at V and 1 base at J, with 4 bases between the two ends. The CDR3 protein is CAWSVQSGANVLTF. The CDR3 DNA follows: TGTGCCTGGAGTGTACAGTCTGGGGCCAACGTCCTGACTTTC.

This clonotype showed up just a few times. This may stem from a read error, because a much larger clone lies one nucleotide away. The gene calls are TRBV6-6 and TRBJ1-4; 7 bases fit TRBD1. The CDR3 is 14 residues long. The germline V gene encodes CDR1 MNHNY and CDR2 SVGAGI (reference sequence). Unmatched junction bases numbered 8, after V lost 5 bases and J lost 8 bases. For the CDR3, the DNA is TGTGCCAGCAGTCCCGGGACAGTGTTCGAAAAACTGTTTTTT. Encoded protein: CASSPGTVFEKLFF.

This chain connects TRBV7-9 to TRBJ1-1, with a tentative D call TRBD1 (5 bases). V was cut by 5 bases and J by 3 bases, with 19 bases left in between. The length of the CDR3 is 16 residues. CDR1 is SEHNR and CDR2 is FQNEAQ in the germline V gene (reference sequence). The CDR3 reads CASSRPGTVADTEAFF. CDR3 DNA sequence: TGTGCCAGCAGCCGACCCGGGACTGTGGCGGACACTGAAGCTTTCTTT.

Notes on this clonotype: An end of the junction differs from the germline gene, which may be a read error. The chain carries TRBV6-5 and TRBJ2-7, with D unresolved. Germline V gene sequence: CDR1 MNHEY, CDR2 SVGAGI. This CDR3 contains 15 residues. In nucleotides, the CDR3 is TGTGCCAACAGTTGCTCGATGCACCAGGTCCACGAGCAGTACTTC. Translated: CANSCSMHQVHEQYF.

About this clonotype itself: The junction differs from germline at one of its ends, possibly a read error. This chain joins TRBV6-5 and TRBJ1-6; TRBD1 agrees at 9 bases. The CDR3 runs 17 residues. CDR1 and CDR2 (germline): MNHEY, SVGAGI. The CDR3, as DNA: TGCGCCAGCAGATACTCCTCCGGGACAGGGTTTAATTCATCCCTCCACTTT. Residues: CASRYSSGTGFNSSLHF.

In regard to this clonotype: Its ends do not fully match the called genes, so a read error is possible. The chain joins TRBV11-1 to TRBJ2-1; D gene uncertain. The CDR3 length is 13 residues. Germline V gene lookup returns CDR1 SGHAT and CDR2 FQDESV (reference sequence). CDR3 sequence (DNA): TGTGACAGCAGTTACCTCTCCCGGAGTGAGCAGTTCTTC. Protein sequence: CDSSYLSRSEQFF.

This clonotype was counted only a few times. This may be a read error, as it is one base from a much larger clone. The chain combines TRBV11-2 with TRBJ1-2; a weak D match, TRBD1 (5 bases). The germline V and J ends were trimmed by 2 bases and 10 bases, with 14 bases remaining between them. Germline CDR1 is SGHAT and CDR2 is FQNNGV. The CDR3 loop spans 13 amino acids. The CDR3 DNA follows: TGTGCCAGCAGCTTAACAGGCGTTACTGACTACACCTTC. Its translation: CASSLTGVTDYTF. The full variable domain, in which reference TRBV11-2 and TRBJ1-2 provide the parts outside the CDR3, is EAGVAQSPRYKIIEKRQSVAFWCNPISGHATLYWYQQILGQGPKLLIQFQNNGVVDDSQLPKDRFSAERLKGVDSTLKIQPAKLEDSAVYLCASSLTGVTDYTFGSGTRLTVV.

Concerning this clonotype: Mismatch with germline at one junction end may stem from a read error. The chain has TRBV12-5 and TRBJ2-3; possibly TRBD2 for D (6 bases). This CDR3 has 13 residues. Germline CDR1 is LGHNT and CDR2 is FRNRAP. The CDR3 coding sequence is TGTGGTAGTGGTTTGGAGGGGACAGATACGCAGTATTTT. Its translation is CGSGLEGTDTQYF.

The CDR3 DNA reads as TGTGCCAGCAGCTCAGAAGCGGCGGGAGTAACAGATACGCAGTATTTT. It translates to CASSSEAAGVTDTQYF. The chain recombines TRBV7-8 with TRBJ2-3; 7 bases match TRBD2. CDR3 length: 16 amino acids. V dropped 4 bases and J dropped 3; count of bases not matched to a gene: 10. CDR1 SGHVS and CDR2 FQNEAQ come from the germline V gene.

This clonotype has more than one count but fewer than ten. Given the absence of the conserved phenylalanine or tryptophan at the CDR3 end, a read error is likely. In DNA form, the CDR3 reads TGTGCCAGCAGCTTTTCTAGCAAGTCCGACGAGCAGTACTTA. It is translated as CASSFSSKSDEQYL. J is TRBJ2-7 and V is TRBV11-2, with D tentatively TRBD2 (5 bases). The CDR3 length is 14 residues. Germline CDR1 and CDR2: SGHAT and FQNNGV. V shed 3 bases and J shed 5 bases, with 14 bases lying between them.

This clonotype was recorded at least ten times. The V call is TRBV12-5, the J call TRBJ1-1; D is undetermined. Germline assignment: CDR1 LGHNT and CDR2 FRNRAP. The V and J ends lost 5 bases and 0 bases respectively, with 7 bases between them. This CDR3 is built from 13 residues. The CDR3 nucleotides read TGTGCTAGTGGTGAGGACTTGAACACTGAAGCTTTCTTT. Residues: CASGEDLNTEAFF. Variable domain in full (rest from reference TRBV12-5 and TRBJ1-1): DARVTQTPRHKVTEMGQEVTMRCQPILGHNTVFWYRQTMMQGLELLAYFRNRAPLDDSGMPKDRFSAEMPDATLATLKIQPSEPRDSAVYFCASGEDLNTEAFFGQGTRLTVV.

This clonotype was detected many times. J is TRBJ2-7 and V is TRBV6-5; 15 bases match TRBD2. Germline V gene data show CDR1 as MNHEY and CDR2 as SVGAGI. The CDR3 contains 18 residues. Germline trimming cut 7 bases from V and 2 bases from J; bases unmatched to any gene: 12. CDR3 sequence reads: CASTIGLAGGQPPYEQYF. CDR3 sequence (DNA): TGTGCCAGCACCATCGGACTAGCGGGAGGGCAACCCCCCTACGAGCAGTACTTC.

With regard to this clonotype: At one boundary the junction diverges from the germline segment, which might be a read error. The chain is built from TRBV6-5 and TRBJ2-7; D possibly corresponds to TRBD2 (6 bases). This CDR3 region has 15 residues. The V gene's germline CDR1 is MNHEY and CDR2 SVGAGI. CDR3 sequence (DNA): TGTGCCAGCACCACGCAAGTGGAGGGACCCTACGTGCAATATTTC. Its protein is CASTTQVEGPYVQYF.